Included here is one T cell receptor beta chain sequence, with context. This specimen comes from a study of CD8 T cells in Susac syndrome. RNA amounts of about 0.45 to 1 ug underwent reverse transcription with random hexamers. Via MiXCR, TCRdb re-called the immunoSEQ multiplex PCR reads, giving one row per CDR3 protein. The data contain around 230,000 distinct CDR3 sequences, 90% to 97% of them seen just once; the ten biggest clones take up roughly 0.1%. CDR1 and CDR2 (germline): SQVTM, ANQGSEA. The CDR3 is 12 residues long. Trimming pared 2 bases from V and 7 bases from J, leaving 12 bases between. This TCR derives from a human donor with Susac syndrome. The chain combines TRBV29-1 with TRBJ2-7; D perhaps matches TRBD2 (5 bases). Specimen: CD4+ T cells from PBMCs. CDR3 nucleotides: TGCAGCGTTGAAACGGGGTTTGGGGAGCAGTACTTC. Amino acid sequence: CSVETGFGEQYF.